This T cell receptor beta chain stems from a study of Ad26.COV2.S vaccination and SARS-CoV-2 variants. Study details: Donor got 5x10^10 or 1x10^11 viral particles of Ad26.COV2.S. Findings and caveats of the study: People who got the vaccine or the placebo had similar non-spike TCR breadth. Placebo recipients had lower spike-specific TCR breadth than vaccine recipients.

Documented treatment: some 20 received Ad26.COV2.S at low or high dose, single or two shots; a few received placebo; per-sample allocation not given. Collection of the samples took place on day 63 after the first injection of vaccine or placebo. Clones were read by immunoSEQ multiplex PCR, and TCRdb kept only the in-frame ones, dropping some. The table includes under 550,000 clones, approximately 87% detected once. Remarks on this clone: Its antigen remains unknown.

Germline V gene data show CDR1 as SGHRS and CDR2 as YFSETQ. With 0 bases removed from V and 5 bases from J, the gap between germline ends came to 9 bases. The CDR3 sequence is 15 residues long. Source: peripheral blood, taken in a trial of Ad26.COV2.S vaccine versus placebo. The chain joins TRBV5-1 to TRBJ1-6, with D uncertain. This clonotype was obtained from a person aged 18-65 years who received the Ad26.COV2.S COVID-19 vaccine or a placebo. The CDR3 region is CASSLEVGNNSPLHF. CDR3 DNA: TGCGCCAGCAGCTTGGAGGTAGGGAATAATTCACCCCTCCACTTT.